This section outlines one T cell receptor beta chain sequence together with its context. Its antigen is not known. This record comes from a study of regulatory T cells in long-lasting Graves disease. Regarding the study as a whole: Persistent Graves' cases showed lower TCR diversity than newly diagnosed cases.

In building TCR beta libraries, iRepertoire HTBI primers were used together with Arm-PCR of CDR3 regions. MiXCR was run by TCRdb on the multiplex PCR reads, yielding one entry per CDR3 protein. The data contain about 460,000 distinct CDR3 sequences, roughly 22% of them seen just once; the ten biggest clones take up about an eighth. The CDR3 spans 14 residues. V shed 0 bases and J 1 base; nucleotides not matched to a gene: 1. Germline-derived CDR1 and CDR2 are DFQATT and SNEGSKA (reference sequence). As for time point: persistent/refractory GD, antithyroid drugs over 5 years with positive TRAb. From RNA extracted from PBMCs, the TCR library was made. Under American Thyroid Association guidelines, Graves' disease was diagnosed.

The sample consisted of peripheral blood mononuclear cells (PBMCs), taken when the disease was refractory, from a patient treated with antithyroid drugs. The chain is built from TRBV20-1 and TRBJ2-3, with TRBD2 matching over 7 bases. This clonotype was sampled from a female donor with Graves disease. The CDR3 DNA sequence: TGCAGTGCTAGAGATCGGGGGGGCACAGATACGCAGTATTTT. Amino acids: CSARDRGGTDTQYF.